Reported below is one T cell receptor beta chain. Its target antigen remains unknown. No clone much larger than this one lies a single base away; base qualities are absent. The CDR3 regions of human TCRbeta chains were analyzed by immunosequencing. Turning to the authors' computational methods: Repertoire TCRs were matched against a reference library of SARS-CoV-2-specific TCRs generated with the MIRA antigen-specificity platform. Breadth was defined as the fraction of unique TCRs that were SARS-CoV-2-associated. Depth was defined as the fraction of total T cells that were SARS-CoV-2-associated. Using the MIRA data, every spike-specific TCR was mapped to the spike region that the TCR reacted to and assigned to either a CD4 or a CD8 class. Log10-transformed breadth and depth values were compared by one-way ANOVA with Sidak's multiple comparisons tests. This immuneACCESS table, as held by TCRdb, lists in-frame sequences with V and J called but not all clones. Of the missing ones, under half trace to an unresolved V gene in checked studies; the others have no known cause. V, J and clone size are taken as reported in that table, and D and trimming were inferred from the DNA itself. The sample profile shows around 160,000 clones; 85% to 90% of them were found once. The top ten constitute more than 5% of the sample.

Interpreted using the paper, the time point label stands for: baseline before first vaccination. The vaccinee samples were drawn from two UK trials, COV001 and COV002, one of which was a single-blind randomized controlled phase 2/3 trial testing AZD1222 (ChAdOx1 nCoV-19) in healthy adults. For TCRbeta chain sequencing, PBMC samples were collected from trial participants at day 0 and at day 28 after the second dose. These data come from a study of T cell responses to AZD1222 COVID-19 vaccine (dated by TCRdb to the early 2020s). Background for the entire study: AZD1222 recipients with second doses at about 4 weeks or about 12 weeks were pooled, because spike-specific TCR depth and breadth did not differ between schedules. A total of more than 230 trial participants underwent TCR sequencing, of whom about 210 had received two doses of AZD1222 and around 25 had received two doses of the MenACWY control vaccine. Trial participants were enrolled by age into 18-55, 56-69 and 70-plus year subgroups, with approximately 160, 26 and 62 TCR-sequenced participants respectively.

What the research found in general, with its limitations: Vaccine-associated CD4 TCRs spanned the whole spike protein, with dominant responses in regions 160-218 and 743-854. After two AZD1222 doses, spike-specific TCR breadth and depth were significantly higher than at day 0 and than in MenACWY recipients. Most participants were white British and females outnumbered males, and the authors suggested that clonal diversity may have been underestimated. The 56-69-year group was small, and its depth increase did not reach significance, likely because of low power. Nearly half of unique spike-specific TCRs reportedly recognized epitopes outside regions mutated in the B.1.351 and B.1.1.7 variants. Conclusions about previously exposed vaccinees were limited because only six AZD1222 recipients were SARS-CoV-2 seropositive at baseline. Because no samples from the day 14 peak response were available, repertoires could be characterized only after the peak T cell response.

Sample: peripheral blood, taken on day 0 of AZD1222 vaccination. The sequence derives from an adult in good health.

This receptor carries the CDR3 CASSVSSGRNEQFF. The DNA reads TGTGCCAGCAGCGTATCTAGCGGGAGGAATGAGCAGTTCTTC. The chain is encoded by TRBV7-2 joined to TRBJ2-1, and TRBD2 matches 11 of the central bases. The CDR3, cysteine through phenylalanine, is 14 amino acids long. Only CDR3 DNA remains: 42 bases, in frame from the first base. From the germline V gene, CDR1 is SGHTA and CDR2 is FQGNSA. V and J are trimmed by 5 bases and 7 bases, and the gene matches miss 4 bases of the junction. This CDR3, with the reference TRBV7-2 and TRBJ2-1 proteins standing in past its ends, gives the full variable domain GAGVSQSPSNKVTEKGKDVELRCDPISGHTALYWYRQSLGQGLEFLIYFQGNSAPDKSGLPSDRFSAERTGGSVSTLTIQRTQQEDSAVYLCASSVSSGRNEQFFGPGTRLTVL.